The 25 T cell receptor beta chains reported below all come from one sample, sequenced in a study of CD8+ T cells in alopecia areata. The sequencing template was cDNA reverse transcribed from extracted RNA. This table comes from immunoSEQ multiplex PCR, and its TCRdb copy is limited to in-frame clones, with some not included. The sample has about 160,000 clones, 55% to 75% seen once. Indicated treatment: oral pan-JAK inhibitor, 5-10 mg twice daily. The sample here was CD4+ T cells sorted from blood, taken at week 4, from a patient treated with tofacitinib. The receptors stem from a human donor with alopecia areata.

The rearrangement uses TRBV5-1 and TRBJ2-3; no reliable D call. Germline-derived CDR1 and CDR2 are SGHRS and YFSETQ. This CDR3 contains 12 residues. V lost 4 bases and J lost 3, with 6 bases in between. The DNA of the CDR3 is TGCGCCAGCAGCCCCCCGACAGATACGCAGTATTTT. It is translated as CASSPPTDTQYF.

The V call is TRBV14, the J call TRBJ2-1; D might be TRBD1 (7 bases). The CDR3 loop spans 16 amino acids. Germline CDR1 and CDR2: SGHDN and FVKESK. Trimming stripped 3 bases from V and 3 bases from J, with 15 bases between. CDR3 coding DNA: TGTGCCAGCAGCCACGGAGGGGGCAACCTCTACAATGAGCAGTTCTTC. Translated: CASSHGGGNLYNEQFF.

The rearrangement links TRBV7-9 to TRBJ1-6; 8 bases align to TRBD1. Germline trimming cut 5 bases from V and 7 bases from J; bases unmatched to any gene: 4. Germline CDR1 is SEHNR and CDR2 is FQNEAQ (reference sequence). This CDR3 contains 14 residues. CDR3 protein: CASSPRQGNSPLHF. For the CDR3, the DNA is TGTGCCAGCAGCCCTCGACAGGGGAATTCACCCCTCCACTTT.

This clone has just one count. The chain is built from TRBV10-3 and TRBJ1-1, with a weak D call TRBD1 (5 bases). Deletions cut 2 bases from V and 1 base from J, with 11 bases between. This CDR3 spans 15 amino acids. Germline CDR1 ENHRY, CDR2 SYGVKD. The CDR3 here is CAISERGVKNTEAFF. For the CDR3, the DNA is TGTGCCATCAGTGAGCGGGGGGTTAAGAACACTGAAGCTTTCTTT.

V is TRBV5-4 and J is TRBJ1-2; TRBD1 matches at 7 bases. The germline gives CDR1 SGHNT, CDR2 YYREEE (reference sequence). Trimming took 0 bases from V and 7 from J; bases not matched to a gene: 9. The CDR3 sequence is 15 residues long. The CDR3 sequence is CASSLAGQRAIGYTF. CDR3 DNA: TGTGCCAGCAGCTTGGCGGGACAGAGAGCGATTGGCTACACCTTC. Full variable domain (outside the CDR3, taken from reference TRBV5-4 and TRBJ1-2): ETGVTQSPTHLIKTRGQQVTLRCSSQSGHNTVSWYQQALGQGPQFIFQYYREEENGRGNFPPRFSGLQFPNYSSELNVNALELDDSALYLCASSLAGQRAIGYTFGSGTRLTVV.

The table lists this clone with a few counts. This sequence joins TRBV7-2 and TRBJ1-6, with TRBD1 as a possible D gene (5 bases). V dropped 1 base and J dropped 6 bases, with 7 bases sitting between them. CDR3 length: 14 residues. Germline V gene lookup returns CDR1 SGHTA and CDR2 FQGNSA. The CDR3 DNA follows: TGTGCCAGCAGCTTAGGACAGCCTAATTCACCCCTCCACTTT. Translated, it gives CASSLGQPNSPLHF.

Only a few counts were recorded for this clone. The chain links TRBV18 to TRBJ2-5; unclear D gene. Trimming cost V 3 bases and J 1 base, with 9 bases left between them. The CDR3 extends over 14 amino acids. Germline assignment: CDR1 KGHSH and CDR2 LQKENI. CDR3 protein: CASSPVGSQETQYF. CDR3 bases: TGTGCCAGCTCACCGGTGGGCTCCCAAGAGACCCAGTACTTC. Together with reference TRBV18 and TRBJ2-5, the CDR3 gives the full variable domain: NAGVMQNPRHLVRRRGQEARLRCSPMKGHSHVYWYRQLPEEGLKFMVYLQKENIIDESGMPKERFSAEFPKEGPSILRIQQVVRGDSAAYFCASSPVGSQETQYFGPGTRLLVL.

This clone appeared a single time. The chain employs TRBV7-6 and TRBJ2-5; 12 nucleotides agree with TRBD2. Looked up from germline, CDR1 is SGHVS and CDR2 is FNYEAQ. After removal of 5 bases from V and 10 bases from J, the junction contained 11 bases not matched to a gene. The length of the CDR3 is 15 residues. The CDR3 DNA reads TGTGCCAGCAGCCCTAGCGGGGGGGCCACCGGGGACCAGTACTTC. Translation gives CASSPSGGATGDQYF.

This rearrangement joins TRBV25-1 to TRBJ2-2; 8 positions agree with TRBD2. After removal of 4 bases from V and 5 bases from J, the junction contained 6 bases not matched to a gene. This CDR3 spans 15 amino acids. Germline CDR1 and CDR2: MGHDK and SYGVNS. The DNA of the CDR3 is TGTGCCAGCAGTGCCGGGACTAGTCATACCGGGGAGCTGTTTTTT. This translates into CASSAGTSHTGELFF.

V gene TRBV29-1 combines with J gene TRBJ1-2; no firm D call. This CDR3 is 10 amino acids long. CDR1 is SQVTM and CDR2 is ANQGSEA in the germline V gene. V lost 4 bases to trimming and J lost 1 base, with 1 base between them. In DNA form, the CDR3 reads TGCAGCGTTGGTAACTATGGCTACACCTTC. This encodes CSVGNYGYTF.

The chain joins TRBV7-6 to TRBJ2-2, with 8 bases matching TRBD2. Trimming took 10 bases from V and 0 from J; bases not matched to a gene: 4. Germline V CDR1 and CDR2: SGHVS, FNYEAQ. This CDR3 region has 14 residues. In DNA form, the CDR3 reads TGTGCCACGGACGGGGGGGCGAACACCGGGGAGCTGTTTTTT. Translation gives CATDGGANTGELFF.

This clone was counted only a few times. The chain has TRBV27 and TRBJ2-7, with D tentatively TRBD1 (5 bases). The CDR3 has 15 amino acids. V lost 7 bases, J lost 3 bases, and 19 bases lay in between. Germline lookup yields CDR1 MNHEY and CDR2 SMNVEV (reference sequence). CDR3 residues: CASICQGALLYEQYF. CDR3 nucleotides: TGTGCCAGCATTTGTCAAGGGGCTCTCCTCTACGAGCAGTACTTC.

J is TRBJ2-1 and V is TRBV5-1; 8 bases are shared with TRBD1. The CDR3 loop spans 16 amino acids. V lost 2 bases to trimming and J lost 8 bases; unmatched junction nucleotides: 12. Per germline, CDR1 SGHRS and CDR2 YFSETQ. The CDR3 coding sequence is TGCGCCAGCAGCTTACTCATAACAGGGGGGTCCGATGAGCAGTTCTTC. Protein: CASSLLITGGSDEQFF.

This chain connects TRBV6-5 to TRBJ1-6; D uncertain. The ends were cut back, 7 bases at V and 3 bases at J, with 7 bases in the middle. CDR1 is MNHEY, CDR2 SVGAGI, per germline. The CDR3 spans 13 residues. In nucleotides, the CDR3 is TGTGCCAGCAAGGTCGGCTATAATTCACCCCTCCACTTT. As protein: CASKVGYNSPLHF.

The chain carries TRBV9 and TRBJ2-1; D is unresolved. There are 14 residues in the CDR3. Germline V gives CDR1 SGDLS, CDR2 YYNGEE. Deletions cut 0 bases from V and 0 bases from J, with 4 bases between. CDR3: CASSVEPSYNEQFF. As DNA, the CDR3 is TGTGCCAGCAGCGTAGAACCCTCCTACAATGAGCAGTTCTTC.

This clone was counted between two and nine times. V is TRBV11-1 and J is TRBJ2-1, with D unresolved. Looked up from germline, CDR1 is SGHAT and CDR2 is FQDESV (reference sequence). There are 12 residues in the CDR3. The V and J ends lost 1 base and 13 bases respectively, with 11 bases between them. The CDR3 nucleotides read TGTGCCAGCAGCTTAGTTGGAGCACAACAGTTCTTC. This encodes CASSLVGAQQFF.

This chain links TRBV6-5 with TRBJ2-5; perhaps TRBD2 as D (7 bases). The CDR3 runs to 15 residues. V was clipped by 5 bases and J by 5 bases, with 18 bases between them. Germline CDR1 MNHEY, CDR2 SVGAGI. CDR3 region: CASSPKGGRVETQYF. DNA of the CDR3: TGTGCCAGCAGTCCCAAGGGGGGGCGAGTTGAGACCCAGTACTTC.

The chain links TRBV30 to TRBJ1-2; perhaps TRBD1 as D (6 bases). The CDR3 has 12 amino acids. V was pared by 3 bases and J by 7 bases, with 12 bases between. CDR1 and CDR2 (germline): GTSNPN, SVGIG (reference sequence). CDR3 region: CAWRKTGGGYTF. The CDR3 nucleotides are TGTGCCTGGAGGAAGACAGGAGGTGGCTACACCTTC. The whole variable domain, filled in from reference TRBV30 and TRBJ1-2, reads SQTIHQWPATLVQPVGSPLSLECTVEGTSNPNLYWYRQAAGRGLQLLFYSVGIGQISSEVPQNLSASRPQDRQFILSSKKLLLSDSGFYLCAWRKTGGGYTFGSGTRLTVV.

This clone was observed a handful of times. DNA of the CDR3: TGTGCCAGCAGCCCCCTCTGGGGTGGCGGAGATACGCAGTATTTT. It encodes CASSPLWGGGDTQYF. V usage is TRBV11-1 and J usage is TRBJ2-3; D gene uncertain. The CDR3 is 15 residues long. The V end lost 5 bases, the J end lost 5 bases, and 17 bases lay between the germline ends. CDR1 and CDR2 from the germline V gene are SGHAT and FQDESV (reference sequence).

Note on this clone: A junction boundary mismatches the germline segment, possibly from a read error. The chain joins TRBV7-7 to TRBJ2-5; tentative D call: TRBD1 (6 bases). Looked up from germline, CDR1 is SSHAT and CDR2 is FNYEAQ (reference sequence). The CDR3 consists of 13 residues. As DNA, the CDR3 is TGTGCTAGCAGCTTAGAGGCAGGACAGCACGTGTACTTC. It yields the protein CASSLEAGQHVYF.

The chain uses TRBV30 and TRBJ2-1; D perhaps matches TRBD2 (5 bases). The CDR3 sequence is 10 residues long. The germline gives CDR1 GTSNPN, CDR2 SVGIG (reference sequence). V dropped 3 bases and J dropped 14 bases, with 11 bases sitting between them. The CDR3: CAWSGVVEFF. For the CDR3, the DNA is TGTGCCTGGAGCGGGGTCGTCGAGTTCTTC.

The V call is TRBV2, the J call TRBJ1-2; TRBD1 is a possible D gene (5 bases). Looked up from germline, CDR1 is SNHLY and CDR2 is FYNNEI. V dropped 4 bases and J dropped 4 bases, with 19 bases sitting between them. This CDR3 spans 16 amino acids. This chain's CDR3 is CASSVRSGTASYGYTF. CDR3 DNA sequence: TGTGCCAGCAGTGTTAGATCCGGGACGGCATCCTATGGCTACACCTTC.

Only one count was recorded for this clone. The chain combines TRBV20-1 with TRBJ1-1, with D tentatively TRBD1 (5 bases). The V and J ends lost 5 bases and 11 bases respectively, with 15 bases between them. The CDR3 has 11 residues. Germline assignment: CDR1 DFQATT and CDR2 SNEGSKA (reference sequence). CDR3 sequence: CSAPTGAFAFF. CDR3 coding DNA: TGCAGTGCTCCTACCGGGGCCTTCGCTTTCTTT.

J is TRBJ2-7 and V is TRBV14; D not resolved. V lost 2 bases to trimming and J lost 3 bases, with 2 bases between them. This CDR3 is 11 amino acids long. Germline CDR1 is SGHDN and CDR2 is FVKESK. As DNA, the CDR3 is TGTGCCAGCAGCCAATACTACGAGCAGTACTTC. Translating it yields CASSQYYEQYF.

In this sample, this clone turned up a few times. The rearrangement joins TRBV25-1 to TRBJ2-7; D possibly matches TRBD1 or TRBD2 (5 bases each). Germline lookup yields CDR1 MGHDK and CDR2 SYGVNS. This CDR3 has 12 amino acids. Trimming removed 7 bases from V and 3 bases from J, with 10 bases in between. The chain's CDR3 is CASTGAGYEQYF. The CDR3 region has the DNA TGTGCCAGCACCGGGGCCGGCTACGAGCAGTACTTC.